This passage covers 13 T cell receptor beta chains from one sample sequenced in a study of blood T cell repertoires in COVID-19 (TCRdb year 2020). Library generation was performed with the immunoSEQ multiplex PCR assay. TCRdb retrieved this table from immuneACCESS and kept in-frame rearrangements only. Not all clones are present; in checked studies, unresolved V genes account for under half, and no reason is known for the remainder. Counted in this sample were 100,000 to 150,000 clones; over 80% of them appeared once. The biggest ten clones account for approximately 8.7% of the sample. What was sequenced was peripheral blood. The receptors were gathered from a man aged 35 to 55 with active or convalescent COVID-19.

The chain carries TRBV12-5 and TRBJ1-3; D uncertain. Per the germline V gene, CDR1 is LGHNT and CDR2 is FRNRAP. The CDR3 sequence is 14 residues long. Trimming removed 2 bases at V and 2 bases at J, with 7 bases between. CDR3 protein: CASGLPMPGNTIYF. DNA of the CDR3: TGTGCTAGTGGTTTGCCTATGCCTGGAAACACCATATATTTT.

This clone turned up a few times. The chain employs TRBV6-4 and TRBJ2-7, with a possible D match to TRBD2 (7 bases). Per the germline V gene, CDR1 is MRHNA and CDR2 is SNTAGT. V was pared by 0 bases and J by 1 base, with 13 bases between. The CDR3 runs to 16 residues. The CDR3 DNA reads as TGTGCCAGCAGTGACTCTGGCGGGGGCCGATCCTACGAGCAGTACTTC. Translating it yields CASSDSGGGRSYEQYF.

The chain combines TRBV2 with TRBJ2-7; the D gene is possibly TRBD1 (6 bases). The CDR3 sequence is 13 residues long. V lost 8 bases to trimming and J lost 4 bases, with 15 bases between them. Germline V gene lookup returns CDR1 SNHLY and CDR2 FYNNEI. CDR3 in DNA: TGTGCCAGCTCCCAGGGGTTCCCATACGAGCAGTACTTC. Its protein product is CASSQGFPYEQYF. Combining the CDR3 with reference TRBV2 and TRBJ2-7 gives the whole variable domain EPEVTQTPSHQVTQMGQEVILRCVPISNHLYFYWYRQILGQKVEFLVSFYNNEISEKSEIFDDQFSVERPDGSNFTLKIRSTKLEDSAMYFCASSQGFPYEQYFGPGTRLTVT.

J is TRBJ2-2 and V is TRBV2; tentatively, D is TRBD1 (5 bases). CDR1 is SNHLY and CDR2 is FYNNEI in the germline V gene. V was clipped by 11 bases and J by 4 bases, with 14 bases between them. The CDR3 runs 13 residues. The CDR3 sequence: CALSPGSTGELFF. The DNA for the CDR3 is TGTGCCCTAAGTCCAGGGTCCACCGGGGAGCTGTTTTTT.

For the CDR3, the DNA is TGTGCCAGCAGTTCTGGGAGGACAGGGGAAGGAGGCTACACCTTC. The encoded protein is CASSSGRTGEGGYTF. This sequence joins TRBV6-4 and TRBJ1-2, with 9 bases that match TRBD1. Germline V lookup: CDR1 MRHNA, CDR2 SNTAGT. The CDR3 is 15 residues long. J was trimmed by 8 bases and V by 5 bases; bases with no gene match: 12.

V is TRBV19 and J is TRBJ2-5; D call uncertain. CDR1 is LNHDA, CDR2 SQIVND, per germline (reference sequence). This CDR3 is 13 amino acids long. V dropped 1 base and J dropped 5 bases, with 8 bases sitting between them. The CDR3 here is CASSIAPGETQYF. DNA of the CDR3: TGTGCCAGTAGTATAGCCCCCGGGGAGACCCAGTACTTC.

The chain uses TRBV6-2 or TRBV6-3 and TRBJ2-5, with 10 bases identical to TRBD2. CDR3 length: 19 residues. Germline CDR1 MNHEY, CDR2 SVGEGT. The junction had 12 bases not matched to a gene; V was cut back by 2 bases and J by 0 bases. The CDR3 region is CASSYRASGGPKYQETQYF. The CDR3, as DNA: TGTGCCAGCAGTTACAGGGCTAGCGGGGGCCCTAAGTACCAAGAGACCCAGTACTTC.

In its sample, this clone was seen a few times. The rearrangement uses TRBV19 and TRBJ1-1; maybe TRBD1 (5 bases). The CDR3 spans 14 residues. Germline V CDR1 and CDR2: LNHDA, SQIVND (reference sequence). V lost 3 bases, J lost 4 bases, and 12 bases lay in between. CDR3 DNA sequence: TGTGCCAGTAGTATCGGACTCGGGGGCACTGAAGCTTTCTTT. This translates into CASSIGLGGTEAFF.

The CDR3 sequence: CASSDLYRGRDYGYTF. Written as DNA, the CDR3 is TGTGCCAGCAGTGATTTATACAGGGGGCGAGACTATGGCTACACCTTC. The rearrangement links TRBV6-1 to TRBJ1-2, with 9 nucleotides matching TRBD1. Germline assignment: CDR1 MNHNS and CDR2 SASEGT. Trimming at V came to 3 bases and at J to 3 bases, leaving 8 bases not matched to a gene. The CDR3 is made up of 16 amino acids.

The rearrangement uses TRBV9 and TRBJ2-7; TRBD1 agrees at 10 bases. Germline V gene lookup returns CDR1 SGDLS and CDR2 YYNGEE. The CDR3 length is 15 residues. With 0 bases clipped from V and 10 bases from J, the junction kept 10 bases outside the gene matches. The CDR3 bases are TGTGCCAGCAGCGTAGCGGGGGGACAGGGGCAGAACCAGTACTTC. It is translated as CASSVAGGQGQNQYF.

The chain joins TRBV27 to TRBJ1-5; D is perhaps TRBD1 (5 bases). CDR3 size: 15 residues. Per the germline V gene, CDR1 is MNHEY and CDR2 is SMNVEV (reference sequence). V shed 3 bases and J shed 5 bases, with 14 bases lying between them. The CDR3 bases are TGTGCCAGCAGTTTCTTAACAGGCCTTCATCAGCCCCAGCATTTT. It specifies CASSFLTGLHQPQHF.

The DNA for the CDR3 is TGCGCCAGCAGGGAGGGACAGGGAAGGCAGCCCCAGCATTTT. Translated: CASREGQGRQPQHF. The chain recombines TRBV10-2 with TRBJ1-5, with 9 bases aligning to TRBD1. The J segment lost 7 bases and the V segment lost 6 bases, leaving 7 bases of the junction unmatched. Germline assignment: CDR1 WSHSY and CDR2 SAAADI. The CDR3 covers 14 residues.

This chain uses TRBV4-3 with TRBJ2-5; 10 bases are shared with TRBD2. This CDR3 spans 17 amino acids. In germline, CDR1 is LGHNA, CDR2 YSLEER. Germline trimming cut 0 bases from V and 4 bases from J; bases unmatched to any gene: 8. CDR3 sequence: CASSQDPPSGGGETQYF. The DNA for the CDR3 is TGCGCCAGCAGCCAAGATCCCCCTAGCGGGGGCGGAGAGACCCAGTACTTC.